The 14 T cell receptor beta chains given below trace back to one sample, sequenced in a study of radiotherapy plus CTLA-4 blockade in lung cancer. TCRdb's copy holds only in-frame clones and misses some; the assay was immunoSEQ multiplex PCR. This sample has more than 55,000 clones, with under 80% found just once. Sequenced material: peripheral blood, taken from a patient treated with radiotherapy plus ipilimumab. The receptors originated from a human donor with non-small cell lung cancer who had a complete response to radiotherapy plus ipilimumab.

The rearrangement uses TRBV30 and TRBJ2-2, with 8 bases identical to TRBD2. The CDR3 consists of 13 residues. CDR1 and CDR2 (germline): GTSNPN, SVGIG (reference sequence). The CDR3, as DNA: TGTGCGAAAAACGGACTAGCCGCCGGGGAGCTGTTTTTT. Encoded protein: CAKNGLAAGELFF.

This clone has a single count. V and J are TRBV11-3 and TRBJ1-2; the D gene is possibly TRBD1 (5 bases). Trimming shortened V by 3 bases and J by 2 bases, and 16 bases separated the two germline ends. The CDR3 is 16 residues long. CDR1 is SGHNT and CDR2 is YENEEA in the germline V gene. For the CDR3, the DNA is TGTGCCAGCAGCTTTGGCGGGGGTGGCCTCAACTATGGCTACACCTTC. Amino acid sequence: CASSFGGGGLNYGYTF.

The chain combines TRBV6-6 with TRBJ1-1; the D gene is possibly TRBD1 (5 bases). Germline loops: CDR1 MNHNY, CDR2 SVGAGI (reference sequence). The CDR3 runs to 13 residues. Trimming cost V 8 bases and J 4 bases, with 14 bases left between them. CDR3 bases: TGTGCCAGCCACCAGGGTCTCAGCACTGAAGCTTTCTTT. Translation gives CASHQGLSTEAFF.

This clone occurred once. The chain couples TRBV11-3 to TRBJ1-3; 10 positions agree with TRBD1. V lost 5 bases, J lost 0 bases, and 13 bases stayed unmatched. CDR3 length: 19 residues. Germline CDR1 SGHNT, CDR2 YENEEA. CDR3 nucleotide sequence: TGTGCCAGCAGCCCCATCTCCGGGGGGACAGGGGTCTCTGGAAACACCATATATTTT. This gives the protein CASSPISGGTGVSGNTIYF.

V gene TRBV5-5 combines with J gene TRBJ1-4; D not resolved. Trimming removed 4 bases at V and 2 bases at J, with 9 bases between. Germline CDR1 reads SGHKS; CDR2 reads YYEKEE (reference sequence). The CDR3 consists of 14 residues. The CDR3 DNA reads TGTGCCAGCAGCCCAACGGGGACTAATGAAAAACTGTTTTTT. It codes for CASSPTGTNEKLFF.

A few counts support this clone. The chain carries TRBV2 and TRBJ2-5; 7 nucleotides align to TRBD1. The ends lost 10 bases at V and 5 bases at J; junction bases unmatched: 7. The CDR3 has 12 residues. Germline loops: CDR1 SNHLY, CDR2 FYNNEI. CDR3 amino acids: CATTLDRETQYF. CDR3 DNA: TGTGCCACTACCTTGGACAGGGAGACCCAGTACTTC.

V and J are TRBV5-4 and TRBJ2-4; no definite D call. The CDR3 has 16 amino acids. V gave up 4 bases and J gave up 0 bases, with 14 bases separating them. Germline CDR1 reads SGHNT; CDR2 reads YYREEE (reference sequence). CDR3 amino acids: CASSPSPGGAKNIQYF. CDR3 sequence (DNA): TGTGCCAGCAGCCCATCTCCCGGCGGAGCCAAAAACATTCAGTACTTC.

V usage is TRBV9 and J usage is TRBJ1-2; D is uncertain. CDR1 and CDR2 from the germline V gene are SGDLS and YYNGEE. V shed 4 bases and J shed 5 bases, with 18 bases lying between them. The CDR3 loop spans 15 amino acids. The CDR3 bases are TGTGCCAGCAGCCTTCTTTCTACGGGGAGGTATGGCTACACCTTC. As protein: CASSLLSTGRYGYTF.

This chain uses TRBV29-1 with TRBJ1-5; no reliable D call. Trimming removed 6 bases from V and 2 bases from J, with 17 bases in between. The CDR3 extends over 15 amino acids. Germline CDR1 SQVTM, CDR2 ANQGSEA. The DNA for the CDR3 is TGCAGCGTGGCCCTTGACCGACACGGCAATCAGCCCCAGCATTTT. Protein: CSVALDRHGNQPQHF.

This chain uses TRBV5-1 with TRBJ2-3; D ambiguous. The CDR3 sequence is 14 residues long. With 0 bases removed from V and 3 bases from J, the gap between germline ends came to 8 bases. Germline CDR1 and CDR2: SGHRS and YFSETQ. CDR3: CASSLGKTTDTQYF. Here the CDR3 DNA reads TGCGCCAGCAGCTTGGGGAAGACTACAGATACGCAGTATTTT.

The chain employs TRBV6-4 and TRBJ1-2; TRBD1 matches at 9 bases. V lost 6 bases to trimming and J lost 4 bases; unmatched junction nucleotides: 9. CDR3 size: 15 residues. Germline loops: CDR1 MRHNA, CDR2 SNTAGT. In nucleotides, the CDR3 is TGTGCCAGCAGCGACCCCGGACAGGGGATCTATGGCTACACCTTC. It translates to CASSDPGQGIYGYTF.

This chain links TRBV19 with TRBJ1-1; possible D gene TRBD1, 5 bases. Per the germline V gene, CDR1 is LNHDA and CDR2 is SQIVND (reference sequence). The length of the CDR3 is 14 residues. Deletions cut 2 bases from V and 5 bases from J, with 12 bases between. The CDR3 sequence: CASSIFPGQTEAFF. The CDR3 nucleotides read TGTGCCAGTAGTATATTCCCCGGACAAACTGAAGCTTTCTTT.

The chain joins TRBV19 to TRBJ1-6, with 10 bases lining up with TRBD1. This CDR3 has 14 residues. Germline V gives CDR1 LNHDA, CDR2 SQIVND (reference sequence). The trim removed 4 bases at V and 10 bases at J, leaving 4 bases unmatched. CDR3 region: CASSTGQGRSPLHF. DNA for the CDR3: TGTGCCAGTAGTACGGGACAGGGGCGCTCACCCCTCCACTTT.

The chain combines TRBV5-1 with TRBJ2-1, with 9 bases aligning to TRBD2. Germline V gene sequence: CDR1 SGHRS, CDR2 YFSETQ. The trim removed 2 bases at V and 4 bases at J, leaving 4 bases unmatched. This CDR3 has 15 amino acids. In DNA form, the CDR3 reads TGCGCCAGCAGCTTATCTAGCGGGGCGTACAATGAGCAGTTCTTC. Translating gives CASSLSSGAYNEQFF.